Listed below are T cell receptor beta chains from one sample, sequenced in a study of CD8 T cells in Susac syndrome. TCRdb reanalysed the immunoSEQ multiplex PCR reads using MiXCR and keeps one entry per CDR3 protein. The sample has about 300,000 distinct CDR3 sequences; 70% to 90% are singletons. Input material: CD8+ T cells from PBMCs. The receptors here all came from a human donor with multiple sclerosis. Each CDR3 is given with its conserved first and last residue. D genes are given only for firm matches. The listing skips clone size in some rows; elsewhere it reads once, few, many or a size class.

TRBV20-1	TRBD2	-	15	TRBJ2-7	CSARDTSGAYYEQYF	TGCAGTGCTAGAGATACTAGCGGGGCCTACTACGAGCAGTACTTC
TRBV12-3/TRBV12-4	TRBD1	-	20	TRBJ2-7	CASSSIMGAPGTGGSYEQYF	TGTGCCAGCAGCTCGATCATGGGTGCGCCCGGGACAGGGGGCTCCTACGAGCAGTACTTC
TRBV19	-	-	15	TRBJ1-5	CASQEGPGTHQPQHF	TGTGCCAGTCAAGAAGGGCCGGGGACCCATCAGCCCCAGCATTTT
TRBV12-2	-	once	15	TRBJ2-7	CASRPSRRDPYEQYF	TGTGCAAGTCGCCCATCCCGCCGGGACCCCTACGAGCAGTACTTC
TRBV28	-	-	16	TRBJ2-4	CASSPGLLLAKNIQYF	TGTGCCAGCAGTCCAGGACTATTACTAGCCAAAAACATTCAGTACTTC
TRBV29-1	-	-	13	TRBJ1-1	CSVVEQGRTEAFF	TGCAGCGTTGTGGAACAGGGTAGAACTGAAGCTTTCTTT
TRBV11-2	-	once	15	TRBJ2-1	CASSLVGGIYNEQFF	TGTGCCAGCAGCTTAGTTGGGGGGATTTACAATGAGCAGTTCTTC
TRBV4-3	-	few	13	TRBJ2-7	CASSQGNSYEQYF	TGCGCCAGCAGCCAGGGGAACTCCTACGAGCAGTACTTC
TRBV6-1	TRBD1	-	16	TRBJ1-4	CASSEVGDRGYEKLFF	TGTGCCAGCAGTGAAGTAGGGGACAGGGGTTATGAAAAACTGTTTTTT
TRBV7-9	-	-	12	TRBJ1-4	CATRSQGEKLFF	TGTGCCACTAGGTCCCAAGGCGAAAAACTGTTTTTT
TRBV7-9	-	-	14	TRBJ2-7	CASSFLRHTYEQYF	TGTGCCAGCAGTTTCCTCCGTCACACCTACGAGCAGTACTTC
TRBV28	TRBD2	-	18	TRBJ2-3	CASSLEVAGGPDTDTQYF	TGTGCCAGCAGTTTAGAGGTAGCGGGAGGGCCCGACACAGATACGCAGTATTTT
TRBV9	TRBD2	-	17	TRBJ2-1	CASSVTAGPRTYNEQFF	TGTGCCAGCAGCGTTACAGCGGGGCCGCGAACTTACAATGAGCAGTTCTTC
TRBV27	-	once	13	TRBJ1-4	CASSPWQGKKLFF	TGTGCCAGCAGTCCGTGGCAGGGGAAAAAACTGTTTTTT
TRBV6-5	TRBD2	-	20	TRBJ2-1	CASSYSRTSGRVGPYNEQFF	TGTGCCAGCAGTTACTCCCGGACTAGCGGGAGGGTAGGTCCCTACAATGAGCAGTTCTTC
TRBV27	TRBD1	-	16	TRBJ2-3	CASSIRTGTVTDTQYF	TGTGCCAGCAGTATTCGGACAGGGACCGTCACAGATACGCAGTATTTT
TRBV28	TRBD1	-	17	TRBJ1-5	CASSWDRGNIGRQPQHF	TGTGCCAGCAGTTGGGACAGGGGGAACATTGGCCGTCAGCCCCAGCATTTT
TRBV11-3	-	-	13	TRBJ2-7	CASSATGEGEQYF	TGTGCCAGCAGCGCGACAGGGGAGGGCGAGCAGTACTTC
TRBV7-2	TRBD2	-	18	TRBJ2-6	CASSLGLAGGSGANVLTF	TGTGCCAGCAGCTTGGGACTAGCGGGAGGCTCTGGGGCCAACGTCCTGACTTTC
TRBV9	-	-	14	TRBJ1-2	CASSVNGALYGYTF	TGTGCCAGCAGCGTCAACGGGGCGCTCTATGGCTACACCTTC
TRBV7-9	-	-	16	TRBJ2-5	CASSPSPGRSRETQYF	TGTGCCAGCAGCCCTTCACCGGGGAGGAGTAGGGAGACCCAGTACTTC
TRBV12-3/TRBV12-4	-	-	17	TRBJ1-2	CASSERKLAWAVYGYTF	TGTGCCAGCAGTGAGAGAAAACTGGCCTGGGCGGTCTATGGCTACACCTTC
TRBV4-1	-	-	18	TRBJ2-7	CASSHHPMGTVKGYEQYF	TGCGCCAGCAGCCACCACCCGATGGGGACCGTTAAAGGCTACGAGCAGTACTTC
TRBV6-5	-	few	13	TRBJ1-5	CASSYSNHQPQHF	TGTGCCAGCAGTTACTCTAACCATCAGCCCCAGCATTTT
TRBV5-6	-	-	16	TRBJ1-3	CASSLADPYSGNTIYF	TGTGCCAGCAGCTTGGCCGATCCTTACTCTGGAAACACCATATATTTT
TRBV19	-	-	14	TRBJ1-5	CASSIRQGNQPQHF	TGTGCCAGTAGTATCAGACAGGGCAATCAGCCCCAGCATTTT
TRBV2	-	-	12	TRBJ2-7	CASSTFLNEQYF	TGTGCCAGCAGTACTTTTCTCAACGAGCAGTACTTC
TRBV19	TRBD2	-	15	TRBJ2-3	CASSKVSGGTDTQYF	TGTGCCAGTAGTAAAGTTAGCGGGGGCACAGATACGCAGTATTTT
TRBV4-1	-	-	14	TRBJ1-1	CASSQDRGRVTAFF	TGCGCCAGCAGCCAAGATCGCGGCAGAGTCACAGCTTTCTTT
TRBV15	TRBD2	-	17	TRBJ2-3	CATSSLYAGGPADTQYF	TGTGCCACCAGCAGTCTTTACGCGGGAGGGCCTGCAGATACGCAGTATTTT
TRBV4-2	TRBD2	-	17	TRBJ2-1	CASSQGQGLAGVNEQFF	TGTGCCAGCAGCCAAGGGCAGGGACTAGCGGGAGTCAATGAGCAGTTCTTC
TRBV19	-	-	12	TRBJ1-2	CASSSNFYGYTF	TGTGCCAGTAGTAGTAACTTCTATGGCTACACCTTC
TRBV7-9	TRBD1	once	15	TRBJ1-4	CASSQTTGGREKLFF	TGTGCCAGCAGCCAGACGACAGGGGGAAGAGAAAAACTGTTTTTT
TRBV11-2	-	-	16	TRBJ2-1	CASSLGLGLSYNEQFF	TGTGCCAGCAGCTTAGGATTAGGGTTATCCTACAATGAGCAGTTCTTC
TRBV6-1	-	-	16	TRBJ2-1	CASSPPYGENYNEQFF	TGTGCCAGCAGTCCCCCCTATGGGGAAAATTACAATGAGCAGTTCTTC
TRBV5-1	-	-	13	TRBJ2-1	CASSFPGAGEQFF	TGCGCCAGCAGCTTCCCGGGGGCGGGTGAGCAGTTCTTC
TRBV7-8	-	-	14	TRBJ2-7	CASSLRVGSYEQYF	TGTGCCAGCAGCTTAAGGGTCGGATCCTACGAGCAGTACTTC
TRBV19	-	-	13	TRBJ2-1	CASSISNYNEQFF	TGTGCCAGTAGTATCTCCAACTACAATGAGCAGTTCTTC
TRBV4-3	-	-	15	TRBJ2-4	CASSHYLTAKNIQYF	TGCGCCAGCAGCCATTATCTGACAGCGAAAAACATTCAGTACTTC
TRBV27	-	-	14	TRBJ1-2	CASSFRGVRDGYTF	TGTGCCAGCAGCTTCCGGGGCGTAAGAGATGGCTACACCTTC
TRBV4-3	-	-	16	TRBJ2-5	CASSHGASRETETQYF	TGCGCCAGCAGCCACGGGGCCTCCAGGGAGACGGAGACCCAGTACTTC
TRBV28	-	-	15	TRBJ2-5	CASSPGSGVQETQYF	TGTGCCAGCAGTCCCGGGTCAGGAGTCCAAGAGACCCAGTACTTC
TRBV7-9	TRBD2	-	17	TRBJ2-5	CASPTGLAGDQAETQYF	TGTGCCAGCCCCACTGGACTAGCGGGAGATCAGGCAGAGACCCAGTACTTC
TRBV14	-	-	16	TRBJ2-7	CASSQSSRVPHYEQYF	TGTGCCAGCAGCCAATCTTCGCGGGTCCCCCACTACGAGCAGTACTTC
TRBV25-1	TRBD1	-	14	TRBJ1-5	CASGETGGNQPQHF	TGTGCCAGCGGTGAGACAGGGGGGAATCAGCCCCAGCATTTT
TRBV11-2	TRBD1	-	19	TRBJ1-1	CASSLVREGTGGGRTEAFF	TGTGCCAGCAGCTTAGTACGGGAGGGGACAGGGGGCGGGAGGACTGAAGCTTTCTTT
TRBV5-6	-	-	15	TRBJ2-1	CASSFSWGVMGNEFF	TGTGCCAGCAGCTTCTCATGGGGCGTTATGGGCAATGAGTTCTTC
TRBV7-2	-	few	16	TRBJ2-5	CASSSGDTAYQETQYF	TGTGCCAGCAGCTCGGGGGACACCGCGTACCAAGAGACCCAGTACTTC
TRBV19	TRBD1	-	16	TRBJ2-1	CASSIQTGGYLYEQFF	TGTGCCAGTAGTATTCAAACAGGGGGCTATTTATATGAGCAGTTCTTC
TRBV28	TRBD2	-	15	TRBJ2-5	CASSSLAGVMETQYF	TGTGCCAGCAGTTCGCTAGCGGGAGTTATGGAGACCCAGTACTTC
TRBV19	TRBD1	-	21	TRBJ1-1	CASSVPKVLGQGVGENTEAFF	TGTGCCAGTAGTGTCCCGAAGGTCTTGGGACAGGGGGTGGGGGAGAACACTGAAGCTTTCTTT
TRBV2	-	-	15	TRBJ1-1	CASSVSSWGNTEAFF	TGTGCCAGCAGTGTCTCTTCTTGGGGGAACACTGAAGCTTTCTTT
TRBV3-1	-	-	16	TRBJ2-7	CASSQDPTGRNYEQYF	TGTGCCAGCAGCCAAGATCCCACGGGACGCAACTACGAGCAGTACTTC
TRBV6-6	-	-	14	TRBJ2-2	CAAVGLLNTGELFF	TGTGCAGCGGTCGGACTTTTAAACACCGGGGAGCTGTTTTTT
TRBV7-9	-	-	14	TRBJ1-2	CASSLGQEVYGYTF	TGTGCCAGCAGCTTAGGACAGGAGGTCTATGGCTACACCTTC